These 27 T cell receptor beta chains share one sample of origin, sequenced in a study of T cell changes during pregnancy in multiple sclerosis. Sequencing was performed with immunoSEQ multiplex PCR; in TCRdb, only in-frame clones are kept and a portion is missing. The repertoire holds about 48,000 clones, with roughly 92% as singletons. Material: CD4+ T cells from peripheral blood mononuclear cells, obtained in the second trimester of pregnancy. Receptors originate from a female donor in good health, enrolled as a control in a pregnancy study.

This chain connects TRBV6-1 to TRBJ1-6; 7 bases fit TRBD1. The CDR3 has 17 residues. The germline V gene has CDR1 MNHNS and CDR2 SASEGT. Germline trimming cut 3 bases from V and 4 bases from J; bases unmatched to any gene: 9. CDR3 residues: CASSEDRRTGYNSPLHF. The CDR3 bases are TGTGCCAGCAGTGAGGACAGGAGAACGGGATATAATTCACCCCTCCACTTT.

The J gene is TRBJ1-1, the V gene TRBV7-6, with D possibly matching TRBD1 (6 bases). V shed 3 bases and J shed 2 bases, with 13 bases lying between them. The germline gives CDR1 SGHVS, CDR2 FNYEAQ. This CDR3 has 15 amino acids. Here the CDR3 DNA reads TGTGCCAGCAGCTTGCCTACAGGGTTAAACACTGAAGCTTTCTTT. Translation gives CASSLPTGLNTEAFF.

The J gene is TRBJ2-7, the V gene TRBV5-8, with 7 positions matching TRBD2. This CDR3 contains 15 residues. Germline values: CDR1 SGHTS, CDR2 YDEGEE. Trimming at V came to 4 bases and at J to 7 bases, leaving 14 bases not matched to a gene. The CDR3 is CASSPLGEGLREQYF. CDR3 sequence (DNA): TGTGCCAGCAGCCCCCTGGGGGAGGGCCTTAGGGAGCAGTACTTC.

There are a few counts of this clone. The chain links TRBV5-4 to TRBJ1-5; D gene uncertain. This CDR3 is 13 amino acids long. Germline V gives CDR1 SGHNT, CDR2 YYREEE (reference sequence). Deletions cut 0 bases from V and 6 bases from J, with 7 bases between. The CDR3 region has the DNA TGTGCCAGCAGCTTGGCGGGTGGTCAGCCCCAGCATTTT. This gives the protein CASSLAGGQPQHF.

Only one count was recorded for this clone. The chain is built from TRBV6-6 and TRBJ1-2, with TRBD1 matching over 11 bases. Looked up from germline, CDR1 is MNHNY and CDR2 is SVGAGI (reference sequence). V was pared by 6 bases and J by 3 bases, with 6 bases of the junction left unmatched. The CDR3 loop spans 15 amino acids. Here the CDR3 DNA reads TGTGCCAGCAGCCCCTGGACAGGGGGCCACTATGGCTACACCTTC. Its translation is CASSPWTGGHYGYTF.

V and J are TRBV19 and TRBJ1-2, with D unclear. In germline, CDR1 is LNHDA, CDR2 SQIVND (reference sequence). CDR3 size: 13 residues. The V and J ends lost 1 base and 2 bases respectively, with 5 bases between them. CDR3 region: CASSIALNYGYTF. The CDR3 DNA is TGTGCCAGTAGTATAGCACTGAACTATGGCTACACCTTC.

The CDR3 region is CASSLVRGSNQPQHF. DNA of the CDR3: TGTGCCAGCAGTTTGGTCAGGGGAAGCAATCAGCCCCAGCATTTT. V gene TRBV28 combines with J gene TRBJ1-5; D might be TRBD1 (6 bases). In germline, CDR1 is MDHEN, CDR2 SYDVKM. The CDR3 spans 15 residues. Between the trimmed V and J ends, which lost 3 bases and 1 base, there was a span of 10 bases.

The rearrangement links TRBV10-2 to TRBJ1-3; TRBD1 might be the D (6 bases). The ends were cut back, 3 bases at V and 0 bases at J, with 9 bases in the middle. Germline V gives CDR1 WSHSY, CDR2 SAAADI. This CDR3 region has 15 residues. The CDR3 reads CASSDQGFSGNTIYF. CDR3 nucleotide sequence: TGCGCCAGCAGTGACCAGGGGTTCTCTGGAAACACCATATATTTT.

V usage is TRBV28 and J usage is TRBJ2-7; 9 nucleotides align to TRBD2. The CDR3 has 14 amino acids. Germline CDR1 MDHEN, CDR2 SYDVKM. Trimming removed 5 bases from V and 2 bases from J; junction bases left unmatched: 4. The CDR3, as DNA: TGTGCCAGCAGTACCAGCGGGGGGCCCTACGAGCAGTACTTC. It is translated as CASSTSGGPYEQYF. Full variable domain (missing parts from reference TRBV28 and TRBJ2-7): DVKVTQSSRYLVKRTGEKVFLECVQDMDHENMFWYRQDPGLGLRLIYFSYDVKMKEKGDIPEGYSVSREKKERFSLILESASTNQTSMYLCASSTSGGPYEQYFGPGTRLTVT.

This chain connects TRBV6-1 to TRBJ1-1, with D unclear. The V gene lost 0 bases and the J gene lost 7 bases, with 12 bases spanning the gap. This CDR3 comprises 14 residues. Germline CDR1 reads MNHNS; CDR2 reads SASEGT. This chain's CDR3 is CASSEARFRSEAFF. For the CDR3, the DNA is TGTGCCAGCAGTGAAGCGCGATTCCGGAGTGAAGCTTTCTTT.

The chain recombines TRBV5-1 with TRBJ2-3, with 7 nucleotides matching TRBD2. V was clipped by 0 bases and J by 3 bases; unmatched bases: 4. The CDR3 has 15 amino acids. Germline CDR1 reads SGHRS; CDR2 reads YFSETQ. As DNA, the CDR3 is TGCGCCAGCAGCTTGGCCAGCGGGGAGACAGATACGCAGTATTTT. Translating gives CASSLASGETDTQYF.

The rearrangement joins TRBV11-3 to TRBJ1-1; no firm D call. CDR3 size: 13 residues. Germline CDR1 SGHNT, CDR2 YENEEA. Trimming took 0 bases from V and 6 from J, leaving 8 bases between them. The CDR3 here is CASSLDGQSEAFF. The CDR3 nucleotides are TGTGCCAGCAGCTTAGATGGCCAGTCTGAAGCTTTCTTT.

The rearrangement links TRBV5-1 to TRBJ2-5; 10 positions agree with TRBD2. CDR1 and CDR2 from the germline V gene are SGHRS and YFSETQ. The ends lost 0 bases at V and 1 base at J; junction bases unmatched: 3. The CDR3 has 16 residues. The DNA of the CDR3 is TGCGCCAGCAGCTTGGGCCCTAGCGGGGGCCAAGAGACCCAGTACTTC. Protein sequence: CASSLGPSGGQETQYF.

V usage is TRBV30 and J usage is TRBJ2-5, with a weak D call TRBD2 (6 bases). The germline V gene has CDR1 GTSNPN and CDR2 SVGIG (reference sequence). Trimming left V 0 bases short and J 5 bases short, with 10 bases between. CDR3 length equals 13 residues. CDR3 in DNA: TGTGCCTGGAGTGTACAAGGGAGGGAGACCCAGTACTTC. Translated, it gives CAWSVQGRETQYF.

The chain couples TRBV6-6 to TRBJ2-1; 11 nucleotides match TRBD2. The CDR3 is made up of 15 amino acids. Germline CDR1 reads MNHNY; CDR2 reads SVGAGI (reference sequence). V lost 3 bases to trimming and J lost 6 bases; unmatched junction nucleotides: 4. The DNA of the CDR3 is TGTGCCAGCAGTTATCGGCTAGCGGGAGGCAATGAGCAGTTCTTC. The encoded protein is CASSYRLAGGNEQFF.

The V call is TRBV29-1, the J call TRBJ2-3; 7 bases map to TRBD2. Trimming cost V 5 bases and J 2 bases; bases outside gene matches: 13. The CDR3 loop spans 16 amino acids. Germline values: CDR1 SQVTM, CDR2 ANQGSEA. As DNA, the CDR3 is TGCAGCGTTCCTACTGGGGCTAGCGGAACCACAGATACGCAGTATTTT. Amino acid sequence: CSVPTGASGTTDTQYF.

CDR3 nucleotides: TGTGCCAGCAGCTTAAACGGAGGGTCGATCTATGGCTACACCTTC. Its translation: CASSLNGGSIYGYTF. V usage is TRBV7-9 and J usage is TRBJ1-2; D is undetermined. V was pared by 2 bases and J by 4 bases, with 14 bases between. Germline CDR1 SEHNR, CDR2 FQNEAQ (reference sequence). The CDR3 length is 15 residues.

V gene TRBV6-6 combines with J gene TRBJ1-1; D gene unclear. This CDR3 has 14 residues. The V gene lost 4 bases and the J gene lost 1 base, with 10 bases spanning the gap. Germline V gene data show CDR1 as MNHNY and CDR2 as SVGAGI (reference sequence). For the CDR3, the DNA is TGTGCCAGCAGTTCCCATCGGGAGAACACTGAAGCTTTCTTT. Translated, it gives CASSSHRENTEAFF.

The genes are TRBV19 and TRBJ1-4; 7 bases line up with TRBD1. From germline, CDR1 is LNHDA and CDR2 SQIVND (reference sequence). The CDR3 loop spans 15 amino acids. V lost 5 bases, J lost 8 bases, and 11 bases stayed unmatched. The CDR3 reads CASSGNRGVEEKLFF. CDR3 nucleotide sequence: TGTGCCAGTAGTGGAAACAGGGGAGTGGAGGAAAAACTGTTTTTT.

The V call is TRBV4-1, the J call TRBJ2-4, with D tentatively TRBD1 (6 bases). Germline-derived CDR1 and CDR2 are MGHRA and YSYEKL. V was trimmed by 5 bases and J by 2 bases, leaving 19 bases between them. This CDR3 comprises 17 residues. The CDR3 DNA follows: TGCGCCAGCAGCAACCCGACAGGTTCTGTATCCAAAAACATTCAGTACTTC. Amino acid sequence: CASSNPTGSVSKNIQYF.

DNA of the CDR3: TGTGCCAGCAGCTTTGAGTTTAGCAACTATGGCTACACCTTC. Encoded protein: CASSFEFSNYGYTF. The chain uses TRBV5-4 and TRBJ1-2; D remains ambiguous. V lost 2 bases and J 2 bases, leaving 10 bases between the germline ends. CDR3 length: 14 residues. CDR1 is SGHNT and CDR2 is YYREEE in the germline V gene (reference sequence).

The chain uses TRBV5-1 and TRBJ1-2, with D unresolved. V dropped 2 bases and J dropped 8 bases, with 19 bases sitting between them. Germline CDR1 and CDR2: SGHRS and YFSETQ. The CDR3 length is 15 residues. The CDR3 DNA sequence: TGCGCCAGCAGCTTTGATTGGACGGGAGATGGGGGCTACACCTTC. Translation gives CASSFDWTGDGGYTF. The variable domain in full, with the rest retrieved from reference TRBV5-1 and TRBJ1-2, is KAGVTQTPRYLIKTRGQQVTLSCSPISGHRSVSWYQQTPGQGLQFLFEYFSETQRNKGNFPGRFSGRQFSNSRSEMNVSTLELGDSALYLCASSFDWTGDGGYTFGSGTRLTVV.

The chain carries TRBV9 and TRBJ1-2; D might be TRBD1 (5 bases). The CDR3 has 12 residues. Trimming cost V 4 bases and J 6 bases, with 10 bases left between them. The germline V gene encodes CDR1 SGDLS and CDR2 YYNGEE. The CDR3 bases are TGTGCCAGCAGCTTCACAGGTCATGGCTACACCTTC. Translation: CASSFTGHGYTF.

V is TRBV6-5 and J is TRBJ2-3, with D possibly TRBD1 on 5 matching bases. The CDR3 loop spans 15 amino acids. Looked up from germline, CDR1 is MNHEY and CDR2 is SVGAGI. V lost 2 bases and J lost 0, with 9 bases in between. The CDR3 is CASSYMGLSTDTQYF. In nucleotides, the CDR3 is TGTGCCAGCAGTTACATGGGGCTTAGCACAGATACGCAGTATTTT.

This clone was observed once. The rearrangement uses TRBV6-4 and TRBJ2-2, with 8 bases lining up with TRBD2. Germline CDR1 and CDR2: MRHNA and SNTAGT. V was clipped by 3 bases and J by 6 bases; unmatched bases: 3. This CDR3 region has 14 residues. The CDR3 DNA is TGTGCCAGCAGTGAAGTCGGGGGGGCCGGGGAGCTGTTTTTT. This translates into CASSEVGGAGELFF.

CDR3 region: CASSLAGPENNSPLHF. Here the CDR3 DNA reads TGCGCCAGCAGCTTGGCGGGTCCAGAAAATAATTCACCCCTCCACTTT. The chain carries TRBV5-1 and TRBJ1-6, with D hard to call. V lost 0 bases and J 5 bases, leaving 12 bases between the germline ends. Germline CDR1 reads SGHRS; CDR2 reads YFSETQ. The CDR3 totals 16 residues. The full variable domain, its missing parts supplied by reference TRBV5-1 and TRBJ1-6, is KAGVTQTPRYLIKTRGQQVTLSCSPISGHRSVSWYQQTPGQGLQFLFEYFSETQRNKGNFPGRFSGRQFSNSRSEMNVSTLELGDSALYLCASSLAGPENNSPLHFGNGTRLTVT.

V gene TRBV19 combines with J gene TRBJ2-4; 9 bases fit TRBD1. Germline V gene sequence: CDR1 LNHDA, CDR2 SQIVND (reference sequence). This CDR3 has 14 residues. Germline trimming cut 6 bases from V and 8 bases from J; bases unmatched to any gene: 8. The DNA for the CDR3 is TGTGCCAGTAGAAGGGGACAGGGCAAGGACATTCAGTACTTC. Its translation: CASRRGQGKDIQYF.